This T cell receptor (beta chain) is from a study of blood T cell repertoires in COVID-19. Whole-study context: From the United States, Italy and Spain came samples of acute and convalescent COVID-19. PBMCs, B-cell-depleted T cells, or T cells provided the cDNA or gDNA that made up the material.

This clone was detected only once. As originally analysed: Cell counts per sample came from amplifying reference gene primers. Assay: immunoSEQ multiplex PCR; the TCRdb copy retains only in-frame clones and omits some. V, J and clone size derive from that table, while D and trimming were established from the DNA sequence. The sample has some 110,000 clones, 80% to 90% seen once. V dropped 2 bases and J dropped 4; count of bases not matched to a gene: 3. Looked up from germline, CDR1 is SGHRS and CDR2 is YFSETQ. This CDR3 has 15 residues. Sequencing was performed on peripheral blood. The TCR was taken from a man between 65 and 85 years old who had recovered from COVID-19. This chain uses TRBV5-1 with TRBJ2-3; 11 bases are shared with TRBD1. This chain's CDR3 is CASSFGQGAADTQYF. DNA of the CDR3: TGCGCCAGCAGCTTCGGACAGGGGGCGGCAGATACGCAGTATTTT.